The 29 T cell receptor beta chains below come from one sample, sequenced in a study of T cell changes during pregnancy in multiple sclerosis. The repertoire was sequenced with immunoSEQ multiplex PCR; TCRdb's copy has only in-frame clones and lacks some. The sample lists tens of thousands of clones, about nine tenths seen once, with roughly 1.5% in the top ten. The sequencing used peripheral blood, collected in the third trimester of pregnancy. These receptors came from a female donor with multiple sclerosis, enrolled in a pregnancy study.

This clone was detected only a few times. The J gene is TRBJ1-5, the V gene TRBV2, with TRBD1 identical over 8 bases. In germline, CDR1 is SNHLY, CDR2 FYNNEI. The junction had 5 bases not matched to a gene; V was cut back by 10 bases and J by 3 bases. This CDR3 comprises 13 residues. CDR3 in DNA: TGTGCCATCGCAGGGGGCTTCAATCAGCCCCAGCATTTT. Protein sequence: CAIAGGFNQPQHF.

The rearrangement uses TRBV19 and TRBJ2-1, with TRBD2 as a possible D gene (6 bases). Germline CDR1 is LNHDA and CDR2 is SQIVND (reference sequence). The ends were cut back, 1 base at V and 7 bases at J, with 8 bases in the middle. There are 13 residues in the CDR3. The CDR3 spells CASSIGTKNEQFF. The CDR3 region has the DNA TGTGCCAGTAGTATAGGGACTAAGAATGAGCAGTTCTTC.

The gene calls are TRBV30 and TRBJ1-2; D is unclear. The germline V gene encodes CDR1 GTSNPN and CDR2 SVGIG (reference sequence). Trimming cost V 2 bases and J 7 bases, with 11 bases left between them. The length of the CDR3 is 12 residues. This chain's CDR3 is CAWSRLESGYTF. CDR3 sequence (DNA): TGTGCCTGGAGTCGACTCGAGAGTGGCTACACCTTC.

The rearrangement joins TRBV18 to TRBJ1-1, with 7 nucleotides matching TRBD1. The V gene end was trimmed by 0 bases and the J gene end by 12 bases; junction bases not matched to a gene: 19. The germline gives CDR1 KGHSH, CDR2 LQKENI. The CDR3 is 17 amino acids. The CDR3 protein is CASSPPEGPAGGKGTFF. The CDR3 nucleotides read TGTGCCAGCTCACCACCGGAGGGTCCCGCAGGGGGAAAGGGGACTTTCTTT.

The genes are TRBV6-5 and TRBJ2-7, with TRBD2 identical over 12 bases. This CDR3 is built from 15 residues. Germline V gene sequence: CDR1 MNHEY, CDR2 SVGAGI. Unmatched junction bases numbered 6, after V lost 6 bases and J lost 3 bases. Here the CDR3 reads CASSLGLAGLYEQYF. The CDR3 nucleotides read TGTGCCAGCAGCCTGGGACTAGCGGGCCTCTACGAGCAGTACTTC.

The chain carries TRBV2 and TRBJ2-7; D may be TRBD2 (5 bases). Germline-derived CDR1 and CDR2 are SNHLY and FYNNEI. The CDR3 has 13 residues. V gave up 8 bases and J gave up 7 bases, with 18 bases separating them. The CDR3 spells CASLWVGGGEQYF. The DNA of the CDR3 is TGTGCCAGCCTGTGGGTTGGAGGCGGGGAGCAGTACTTC.

V and J are TRBV2 and TRBJ1-1; 8 bases map to TRBD1. The CDR3 runs 15 residues. CDR1 SNHLY and CDR2 FYNNEI come from the germline V gene. Trimming took 5 bases from V and 0 from J; bases not matched to a gene: 5. CDR3: CASSPLDRVNTEAFF. CDR3 DNA: TGTGCCAGCAGTCCGCTGGACAGGGTGAACACTGAAGCTTTCTTT.

V and J are TRBV7-9 and TRBJ1-2; D unclear. CDR1 SEHNR and CDR2 FQNEAQ come from the germline V gene (reference sequence). This CDR3 contains 15 residues. V gave up 2 bases and J gave up 3 bases, with 13 bases separating them. The CDR3: CASSLMFGSHYGYTF. CDR3 nucleotides: TGTGCCAGCAGCTTAATGTTCGGGAGCCACTATGGCTACACCTTC.

J is TRBJ1-4 and V is TRBV7-9, with 7 positions matching TRBD1. V gave up 4 bases and J gave up 0 bases; unmatched junction bases: 2. CDR3 length: 15 amino acids. Germline loops: CDR1 SEHNR, CDR2 FQNEAQ (reference sequence). The CDR3 nucleotides are TGTGCCAGCAGCTCCGGACAGGCAACTAATGAAAAACTGTTTTTT. Protein: CASSSGQATNEKLFF.

The chain is built from TRBV14 and TRBJ1-2; 10 bases line up with TRBD1. The CDR3 is 16 residues long. V lost 1 base to trimming and J lost 0 bases; unmatched junction nucleotides: 2. Per the germline V gene, CDR1 is SGHDN and CDR2 is FVKESK. The DNA of the CDR3 is TGTGCCAGCAGCCAAGCGGGACAGGGGCCTAACTATGGCTACACCTTC. It specifies CASSQAGQGPNYGYTF.

J is TRBJ2-3 and V is TRBV11-2; tentative D call: TRBD2 (5 bases). Germline CDR1 SGHAT, CDR2 FQNNGV. The CDR3 covers 15 residues. V was pared by 7 bases and J by 2 bases, with 16 bases between. CDR3 loop: CASKGSLGLTDTQYF. CDR3 nucleotide sequence: TGTGCCAGCAAAGGAAGCCTCGGACTCACAGATACGCAGTATTTT.

The chain uses TRBV6-5 and TRBJ1-1, with a possible D match to TRBD1 (6 bases). The CDR3 covers 15 residues. V dropped 8 bases and J dropped 8 bases, with 24 bases sitting between them. The germline gives CDR1 MNHEY, CDR2 SVGAGI. The CDR3 DNA sequence: TGTGCCAGCGTGAGGGGGGGGGCTGGATTTTTCGAAGCTTTCTTT. Encoded protein: CASVRGGAGFFEAFF.

This clone was observed once. This chain connects TRBV5-6 to TRBJ1-2; TRBD1 matches 7 bases. The J segment lost 12 bases and the V segment lost 6 bases, leaving 14 bases of the junction unmatched. Germline CDR1 reads SGHDT; CDR2 reads YYEEEE. The CDR3 spans 13 residues. CDR3 nucleotides: TGTGCCAGCAACCCCGACAGGGTGTCAGTTGACACCTTC. Translating it yields CASNPDRVSVDTF.

This rearrangement joins TRBV18 to TRBJ1-1, with D perhaps TRBD1 (5 bases). Germline-derived CDR1 and CDR2 are KGHSH and LQKENI. The CDR3 has 14 amino acids. V was cut by 1 base and J by 6 bases, with 12 bases left in between. Here the CDR3 reads CASSPQEGLSEAFF. The CDR3 nucleotides are TGTGCCAGCTCACCACAGGAGGGGTTATCTGAAGCTTTCTTT.

CDR3 nucleotides: TGTGCCAGCAGTGAATTTAGAGGGAGCGAGAGCACAGATACGCAGTATTTT. Protein product: CASSEFRGSESTDTQYF. This chain connects TRBV25-1 to TRBJ2-3; a weak D match, TRBD2 (5 bases). The CDR3 sequence is 17 residues long. Between the trimmed V and J ends, which lost 1 base and 0 bases, there was a span of 14 bases. Germline CDR1 is MGHDK and CDR2 is SYGVNS.

This clone was detected a few times. The rearrangement links TRBV30 to TRBJ1-1; the match to TRBD1 covers 9 bases. Germline CDR1 GTSNPN, CDR2 SVGIG (reference sequence). Trimming took 3 bases from V and 9 from J; bases not matched to a gene: 11. The CDR3 is 14 residues long. CDR3 sequence: CAWRNGDRESKAFF. CDR3 sequence (DNA): TGTGCCTGGAGGAACGGGGACAGGGAATCTAAAGCTTTCTTT.

V and J are TRBV10-3 and TRBJ2-6; 8 bases map to TRBD1. The CDR3 has 18 amino acids. The germline gives CDR1 ENHRY, CDR2 SYGVKD. After removal of 6 bases from V and 0 bases from J, the junction contained 10 bases not matched to a gene. The CDR3 DNA reads as TGTGCCATCAGCCCGCTGACAGGGGTCCACTCTGGGGCCAACGTCCTGACTTTC. Translation gives CAISPLTGVHSGANVLTF.

The chain is built from TRBV27 and TRBJ2-1; D may correspond to TRBD1 or TRBD2 (5 bases each). This CDR3 spans 14 amino acids. Trimming stripped 10 bases from V and 0 bases from J, with 13 bases between. The germline V gene encodes CDR1 MNHEY and CDR2 SMNVEV (reference sequence). The CDR3 reads CATREGSSYNEQFF. The CDR3 DNA is TGTGCCACCAGGGAAGGGAGCTCCTACAATGAGCAGTTCTTC.

This clone was recorded a few times. The chain couples TRBV10-2 to TRBJ1-1, with D possibly matching TRBD1 (5 bases). This CDR3 spans 12 amino acids. Trimming took 6 bases from V and 7 from J, leaving 12 bases between them. CDR1 is WSHSY, CDR2 SAAADI, per germline. This chain's CDR3 is CASRPGQFEAFF. The CDR3 DNA is TGCGCCAGCAGGCCAGGGCAGTTTGAAGCTTTCTTT.

This clone was detected only a few times. CDR3 loop: CAWDRVDTEAFF. The CDR3 DNA sequence: TGTGCCTGGGACAGGGTCGACACTGAAGCTTTCTTT. The chain uses TRBV30 and TRBJ1-1, with TRBD1 identical over 7 bases. This CDR3 spans 12 amino acids. V lost 5 bases, J lost 3 bases, and 3 bases stayed unmatched. Per the germline V gene, CDR1 is GTSNPN and CDR2 is SVGIG (reference sequence).

The genes are TRBV25-1 and TRBJ1-3, with D uncertain. Germline V gives CDR1 MGHDK, CDR2 SYGVNS. The length of the CDR3 is 15 residues. V lost 2 bases and J 0 bases, leaving 8 bases between the germline ends. CDR3 in amino acids: CASSEPGSSGNTIYF. For the CDR3, the DNA is TGTGCCAGCAGTGAACCCGGTAGCTCTGGAAACACCATATATTTT.

The chain uses TRBV27 and TRBJ1-4; weak D call: TRBD1 (5 bases). V gave up 8 bases and J gave up 3 bases, with 10 bases separating them. This CDR3 region has 13 residues. Germline CDR1 is MNHEY and CDR2 is SMNVEV (reference sequence). DNA of the CDR3: TGTGCCAGCGCAGGGTTCCCTAATGAAAAACTGTTTTTT. The encoded protein is CASAGFPNEKLFF.

V is TRBV19 and J is TRBJ1-1, with D maybe TRBD1 (5 bases). The CDR3 has 15 amino acids. Germline V lookup: CDR1 LNHDA, CDR2 SQIVND (reference sequence). V was clipped by 3 bases and J by 5 bases, with 16 bases between them. The CDR3 region has the DNA TGTGCCAGTAGTATTCCTAGGGGTCCCTTAACTGAAGCTTTCTTT. It is translated as CASSIPRGPLTEAFF.

This clone has only one observation. This chain links TRBV6-5 with TRBJ2-7; 7 bases map to TRBD1. Germline-derived CDR1 and CDR2 are MNHEY and SVGAGI. The CDR3 is made up of 14 amino acids. The J segment lost 0 bases and the V segment lost 6 bases, leaving 5 bases of the junction unmatched. This chain's CDR3 is CASRGQISSYEQYF. In DNA form, the CDR3 reads TGTGCCAGCAGGGGACAGATTAGCTCCTACGAGCAGTACTTC.

This sequence joins TRBV19 and TRBJ1-2, with 7 positions matching TRBD1. The germline V gene has CDR1 LNHDA and CDR2 SQIVND (reference sequence). The V and J ends lost 5 bases and 9 bases, in that order; junction bases with no gene match: 9. CDR3 length equals 13 residues. The CDR3 sequence: CASSRGQEARYTF. CDR3 DNA: TGTGCCAGTAGTCGCGGACAGGAGGCTCGCTACACCTTC.

This rearrangement joins TRBV7-8 to TRBJ1-6; tentative D call: TRBD1 (5 bases). CDR1 is SGHVS and CDR2 is FQNEAQ in the germline V gene. The CDR3 runs 15 residues. V was pared by 5 bases and J by 7 bases, with 15 bases between. Here the CDR3 DNA reads TGTGCCAGCAGCCCGCGGGACTGGAGAAATTCACCCCTCCACTTT. Amino acids: CASSPRDWRNSPLHF.

The CDR3 loop reads CASCNYGDTQYF. CDR3 sequence (DNA): TGTGCCAGTTGCAACTATGGTGATACGCAGTATTTT. The rearrangement links TRBV19 to TRBJ2-3; D call uncertain. V was trimmed by 8 bases and J by 6 bases, leaving 12 bases between them. Germline-derived CDR1 and CDR2 are LNHDA and SQIVND (reference sequence). The CDR3 covers 12 residues.

This chain joins TRBV4-3 and TRBJ1-2, with 7 bases matching TRBD1. This CDR3 spans 15 amino acids. The V segment lost 3 bases and the J segment 2 bases; nucleotides outside the gene matches: 6. CDR1 is LGHNA and CDR2 is YSLEER in the germline V gene. The CDR3 loop is CASSHSIQGNYGYTF. As DNA, the CDR3 is TGCGCCAGCAGCCATTCTATACAGGGGAACTATGGCTACACCTTC.

CDR3 sequence reads: CASKERDRGDETQYF. DNA for the CDR3: TGTGCCAGCAAAGAACGGGACAGGGGCGACGAGACCCAGTACTTC. The rearrangement links TRBV6-5 to TRBJ2-5; 10 bases are shared with TRBD1. V shed 7 bases and J 5 bases; nucleotides not matched to a gene: 10. CDR1 is MNHEY and CDR2 is SVGAGI in the germline V gene. CDR3 length: 15 amino acids.